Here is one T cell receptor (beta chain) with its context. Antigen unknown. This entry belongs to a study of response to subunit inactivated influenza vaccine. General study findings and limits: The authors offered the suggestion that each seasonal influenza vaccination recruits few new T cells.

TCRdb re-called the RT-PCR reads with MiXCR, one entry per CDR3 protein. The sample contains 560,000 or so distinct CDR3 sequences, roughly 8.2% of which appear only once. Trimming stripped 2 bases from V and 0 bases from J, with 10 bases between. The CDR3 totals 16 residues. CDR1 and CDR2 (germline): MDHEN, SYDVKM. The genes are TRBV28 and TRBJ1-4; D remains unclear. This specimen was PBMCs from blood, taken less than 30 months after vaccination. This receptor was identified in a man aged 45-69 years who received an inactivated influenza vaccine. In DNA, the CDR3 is TGTGCCAGCAGTTTAAGTTGGGCCGCAACTAATGAAAAACTGTTTTTT. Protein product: CASSLSWAATNEKLFF.